The next 21 T cell receptor beta chains were all read from a single sample in a study of T cells after yellow fever vaccination. TCRdb passed the 5' RACE reads through MiXCR, listing each CDR3 protein once. The data hold 150,000 to 200,000 distinct CDR3 sequences, with roughly 9.6% observed a single time. Sequences were derived from CD8+ T cells sorted from PBMCs, sampled 15 days after the yellow fever booster vaccination. These receptors were obtained from a man younger than 35 who received the YFV17D yellow fever vaccine.

This clonotype occurred many times. The chain is built from TRBV28 and TRBJ2-1; D unresolved. V shed 6 bases and J shed 7 bases, with 16 bases lying between them. CDR3 size: 14 residues. The V gene's germline CDR1 is MDHEN and CDR2 SYDVKM. CDR3: CASSPVSAYNEQFF. CDR3 DNA: TGTGCCAGCAGCCCGGTGAGCGCTTATAATGAGCAGTTCTTC.

V and J are TRBV4-1 and TRBJ2-7; D is ambiguous. The germline CDR1 and CDR2 sequences are MGHRA and YSYEKL. CDR3 length equals 15 residues. V was shortened by 2 bases and J by 4 bases, with 15 bases between the two germline ends. CDR3 in amino acids: CASSQHPAGPYEQYF. In nucleotides, the CDR3 is TGCGCCAGCAGCCAACACCCCGCAGGCCCATACGAGCAGTACTTC.

The rearrangement joins TRBV7-9 to TRBJ2-7; no definite D call. Germline CDR1 is SEHNR and CDR2 is FQNEAQ (reference sequence). This CDR3 contains 12 residues. Trimming took 5 bases from V and 2 from J, leaving 7 bases between them. CDR3 amino acids: CASSIGTYEQYV. DNA for the CDR3: TGTGCCAGCAGCATAGGGACCTACGAGCAGTACGTC.

This clonotype was picked up a small number of times. The V call is TRBV9, the J call TRBJ1-1; 9 positions match TRBD1. CDR3 size: 16 residues. In germline, CDR1 is SGDLS, CDR2 YYNGEE. V was clipped by 0 bases and J by 4 bases; unmatched bases: 7. CDR3 coding DNA: TGTGCCAGCAGCGTAGAGGGGGACAGGGCCGGCACTGAAGCTTTCTTT. This translates into CASSVEGDRAGTEAFF.

V gene TRBV29-1 combines with J gene TRBJ2-1; perhaps TRBD1 as D (5 bases). Germline CDR1 reads SQVTM; CDR2 reads ANQGSEA. The CDR3 is made up of 13 amino acids. V was trimmed by 7 bases and J by 1 base, leaving 11 bases between them. The DNA for the CDR3 is TGCAGCGAATCGACAGTTTCCTACAATGAGCAGTTCTTC. It codes for CSESTVSYNEQFF.

This clonotype was observed a few times. This chain connects TRBV6-6 to TRBJ2-4; D is unresolved. V lost 7 bases, J lost 0 bases, and 10 bases lay in between. The CDR3 spans 14 residues. Germline V gene lookup returns CDR1 MNHNY and CDR2 SVGAGI (reference sequence). The CDR3 loop reads CASTREVAKNIQYF. As DNA, the CDR3 is TGTGCCAGCACCAGAGAGGTAGCCAAAAACATTCAGTACTTC.

The chain recombines TRBV21-1 with TRBJ1-2; no check of the table's D call, TRBD1, against the DNA was made. TRBV21-1 is a pseudogene locus. CDR3 length: 13 residues. For the CDR3, the DNA is TGTGCCAGCAGCAAAAGCAAGGGGTCAGGCTACACCTTC. Translating gives CASSKSKGSGYTF.

In this sample, this clonotype turned up a few times. The J gene is TRBJ2-7, the V gene TRBV6-1, with D maybe TRBD2 (6 bases). This CDR3 spans 17 amino acids. Germline loops: CDR1 MNHNS, CDR2 SASEGT. Trimming took off 1 base at V and 3 bases at J, with 19 bases between the two ends. The CDR3 DNA reads TGTGCCAGCAGTGAAGGGACTACAGGTGCACGGGGCTACGAGCAGTACGTC. It is translated as CASSEGTTGARGYEQYV.

This clonotype appeared many times. The chain uses TRBV5-1 and TRBJ1-1; D unclear. Germline V gene lookup returns CDR1 SGHRS and CDR2 YFSETQ. The CDR3 length is 15 residues. V was clipped by 1 base and J by 10 bases, with 20 bases between them. CDR3 protein: CASSLRGSKGQGAFF. For the CDR3, the DNA is TGCGCCAGCAGCTTGCGAGGGAGCAAGGGTCAAGGAGCTTTCTTT.

The chain couples TRBV4-2 to TRBJ2-2; no firm D call. Germline lookup yields CDR1 LGHNA and CDR2 YNFKEQ. Trimming pared 1 base from V and 9 bases from J, leaving 9 bases between. The CDR3 is 13 residues long. CDR3 bases: TGTGCCAGCAGCCAAGGTCCGAACTGGGAGCTGTTTTTT. Amino acids: CASSQGPNWELFF.

This clonotype was detected only a few times. This chain connects TRBV7-9 to TRBJ1-1; D unclear. Per the germline V gene, CDR1 is SEHNR and CDR2 is FQNEAQ (reference sequence). The V end was cut by 6 bases, the J end by 6 bases, with 8 bases between. The CDR3 contains 11 residues. The CDR3 loop reads CASRPEAEAFF. The DNA for the CDR3 is TGTGCCAGCAGGCCCGAGGCTGAAGCTTTCTTT.

The chain recombines TRBV20-1 with TRBJ2-7, with TRBD1 matching over 7 bases. The CDR3 runs to 14 residues. The germline gives CDR1 DFQATT, CDR2 SNEGSKA (reference sequence). The trim removed 6 bases at V and 3 bases at J, leaving 11 bases unmatched. Here the CDR3 DNA reads TGCAGTGCCCGGACCGGGACAGCTAACTACGAGCAGTACTTC. It is translated as CSARTGTANYEQYF.

The genes are TRBV6-2 or TRBV6-3 and TRBJ2-5; D unresolved. The germline V and J ends were trimmed by 4 bases and 5 bases, with 11 bases remaining between them. CDR1 and CDR2 (germline): MNHEY, SVGEGT. The CDR3 contains 13 residues. CDR3 residues: CASSLAYVETQYF. CDR3 DNA: TGTGCCAGCAGTTTGGCGTACGTGGAGACCCAGTACTTC.

The rearrangement uses TRBV5-4 and TRBJ2-3, with D perhaps matching TRBD1 (5 bases). Per the germline V gene, CDR1 is SGHNT and CDR2 is YYREEE (reference sequence). The CDR3 contains 16 residues. Trimming stripped 1 base from V and 2 bases from J, with 14 bases between. In DNA form, the CDR3 reads TGTGCCAGCAGCTTGAGACAGTTCAGGTTCACAGATACGCAGTATTTT. This sequence encodes CASSLRQFRFTDTQYF.

The chain recombines TRBV7-2 with TRBJ1-6, with TRBD1 matching 7 bases. There are 16 residues in the CDR3. The germline gives CDR1 SGHTA, CDR2 FQGNSA. The junction had 3 bases not matched to a gene; V was cut back by 1 base and J by 3 bases. The CDR3, as DNA: TGTGCCAGCAGCTTAGTGGGGGACAGCTATAATTCACCCCTCCACTTT. Translated, it gives CASSLVGDSYNSPLHF.

The rearrangement links TRBV4-1 to TRBJ2-1; perhaps TRBD1 as D (6 bases). The length of the CDR3 is 14 residues. Looked up from germline, CDR1 is MGHRA and CDR2 is YSYEKL. Trimming left V 3 bases short and J 8 bases short, with 14 bases between. The CDR3 nucleotides are TGCGCCAGCAGCCAGGCTCAGGGGTATGATGAGCAGTTCTTC. Encoded protein: CASSQAQGYDEQFF.

This clonotype has at least ten counts. The rearrangement uses TRBV6-6 and TRBJ1-4; D is perhaps TRBD1 (5 bases). From germline, CDR1 is MNHNY and CDR2 SVGAGI (reference sequence). This CDR3 region has 15 residues. V lost 3 bases, J lost 6 bases, and 14 bases lay in between. CDR3 nucleotide sequence: TGTGCCAGCAGTTATGGGGCGCAGGCTCATGAAAAACTGTTTTTT. Protein sequence: CASSYGAQAHEKLFF.

This clonotype was counted only a few times. The chain combines TRBV4-1 with TRBJ2-1, with D perhaps TRBD1 (6 bases). The CDR3 is 15 amino acids. Trimming stripped 2 bases from V and 7 bases from J, with 15 bases between. Germline V CDR1 and CDR2: MGHRA, YSYEKL. The CDR3 DNA reads TGCGCCAGCAGCCAAATCAGGGGCCTCCCAAATGAGCAGTTCTTC. Amino acid sequence: CASSQIRGLPNEQFF.

This clonotype showed up just a few times. This chain joins TRBV12-3 or TRBV12-4 and TRBJ1-6; 8 bases align to TRBD1. Unmatched junction bases numbered 2, after V lost 4 bases and J lost 9 bases. This CDR3 is 13 amino acids long. CDR3 residues: CASSSGQGSPLHF. The CDR3 DNA is TGTGCCAGCAGTTCCGGACAGGGTTCACCCCTCCACTTT.

This clonotype was seen a handful of times. This chain connects TRBV4-1 to TRBJ1-1; TRBD1 matches 7 bases. The J segment lost 0 bases and the V segment lost 1 base, leaving 8 bases of the junction unmatched. CDR3 size: 17 residues. Germline CDR1 is MGHRA and CDR2 is YSYEKL. The CDR3 here is CASSQGNAGQLNTEAFF. The CDR3 nucleotides are TGCGCCAGCAGCCAAGGGAACGCGGGACAGTTGAACACTGAAGCTTTCTTT.

The J gene is TRBJ1-1, the V gene TRBV28; D uncertain. The CDR3 contains 15 residues. Germline V gene lookup returns CDR1 MDHEN and CDR2 SYDVKM. Trimming took 5 bases from V and 1 from J, leaving 14 bases between them. The CDR3 loop is CASSRREEENTEAFF. In DNA form, the CDR3 reads TGTGCCAGCAGTAGGCGGGAGGAGGAGAACACTGAAGCTTTCTTT.